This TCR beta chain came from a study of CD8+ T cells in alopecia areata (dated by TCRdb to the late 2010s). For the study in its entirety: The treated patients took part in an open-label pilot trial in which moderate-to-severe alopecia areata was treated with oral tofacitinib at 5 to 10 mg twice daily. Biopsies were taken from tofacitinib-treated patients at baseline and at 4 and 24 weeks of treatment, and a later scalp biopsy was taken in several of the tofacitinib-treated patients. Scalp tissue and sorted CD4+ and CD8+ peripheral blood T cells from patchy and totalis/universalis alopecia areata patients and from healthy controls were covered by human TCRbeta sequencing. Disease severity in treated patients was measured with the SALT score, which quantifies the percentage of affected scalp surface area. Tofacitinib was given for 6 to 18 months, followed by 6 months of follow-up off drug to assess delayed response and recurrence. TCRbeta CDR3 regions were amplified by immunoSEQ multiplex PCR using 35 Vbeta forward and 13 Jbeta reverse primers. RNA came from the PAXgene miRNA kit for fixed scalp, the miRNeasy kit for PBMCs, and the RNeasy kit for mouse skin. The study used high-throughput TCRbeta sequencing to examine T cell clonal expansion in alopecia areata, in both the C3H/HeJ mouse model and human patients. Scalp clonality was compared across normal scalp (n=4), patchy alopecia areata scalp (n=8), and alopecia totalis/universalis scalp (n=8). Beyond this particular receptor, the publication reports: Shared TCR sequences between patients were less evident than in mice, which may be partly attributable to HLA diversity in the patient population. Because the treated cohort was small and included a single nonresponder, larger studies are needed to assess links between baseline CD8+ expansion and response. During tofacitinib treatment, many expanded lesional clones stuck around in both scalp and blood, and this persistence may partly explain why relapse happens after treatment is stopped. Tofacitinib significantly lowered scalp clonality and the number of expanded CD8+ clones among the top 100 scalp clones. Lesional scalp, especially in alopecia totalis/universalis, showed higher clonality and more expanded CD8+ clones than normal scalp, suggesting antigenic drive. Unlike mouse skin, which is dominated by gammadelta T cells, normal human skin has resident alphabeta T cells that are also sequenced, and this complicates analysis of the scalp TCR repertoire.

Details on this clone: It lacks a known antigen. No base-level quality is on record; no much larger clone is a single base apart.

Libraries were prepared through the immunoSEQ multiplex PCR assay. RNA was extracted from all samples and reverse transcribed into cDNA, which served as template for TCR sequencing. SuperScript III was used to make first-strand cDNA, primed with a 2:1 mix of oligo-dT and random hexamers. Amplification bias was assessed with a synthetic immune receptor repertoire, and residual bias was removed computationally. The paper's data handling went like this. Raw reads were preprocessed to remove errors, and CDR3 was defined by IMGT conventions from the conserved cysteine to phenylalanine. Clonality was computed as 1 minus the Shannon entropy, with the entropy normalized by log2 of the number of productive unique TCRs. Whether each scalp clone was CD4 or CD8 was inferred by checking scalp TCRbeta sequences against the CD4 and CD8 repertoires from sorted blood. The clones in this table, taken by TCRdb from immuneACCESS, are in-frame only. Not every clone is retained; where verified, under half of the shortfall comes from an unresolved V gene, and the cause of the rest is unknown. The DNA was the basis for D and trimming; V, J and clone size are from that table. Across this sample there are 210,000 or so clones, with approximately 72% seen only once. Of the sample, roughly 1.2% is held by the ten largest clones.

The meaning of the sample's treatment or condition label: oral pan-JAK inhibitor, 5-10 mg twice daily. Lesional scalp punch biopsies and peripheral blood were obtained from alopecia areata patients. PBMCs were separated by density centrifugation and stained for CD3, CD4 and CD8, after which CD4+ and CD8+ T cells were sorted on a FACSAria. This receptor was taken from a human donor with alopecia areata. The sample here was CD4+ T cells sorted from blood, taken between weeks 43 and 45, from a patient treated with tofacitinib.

The CDR3 protein sequence reads: CASSEKGSTNIQYF. The nucleotide sequence reads as follows: TGTGCCAGCAGTGAAAAGGGCTCTACAAACATTCAGTACTTC. The receptor chain draws on TRBV2 and TRBJ2-4; the D gene cannot be named for sure. The CDR1 and CDR2 encoded by the germline V gene are SNHLY and FYNNEI. V lost 2 bases and J lost 6 bases; the stretch between them is 11 bases long. The CDR3 sequence holds 14 residues, the cysteine and phenylalanine included. Only the CDR3 part of the read is kept: 42 bases, read in frame from the first base.